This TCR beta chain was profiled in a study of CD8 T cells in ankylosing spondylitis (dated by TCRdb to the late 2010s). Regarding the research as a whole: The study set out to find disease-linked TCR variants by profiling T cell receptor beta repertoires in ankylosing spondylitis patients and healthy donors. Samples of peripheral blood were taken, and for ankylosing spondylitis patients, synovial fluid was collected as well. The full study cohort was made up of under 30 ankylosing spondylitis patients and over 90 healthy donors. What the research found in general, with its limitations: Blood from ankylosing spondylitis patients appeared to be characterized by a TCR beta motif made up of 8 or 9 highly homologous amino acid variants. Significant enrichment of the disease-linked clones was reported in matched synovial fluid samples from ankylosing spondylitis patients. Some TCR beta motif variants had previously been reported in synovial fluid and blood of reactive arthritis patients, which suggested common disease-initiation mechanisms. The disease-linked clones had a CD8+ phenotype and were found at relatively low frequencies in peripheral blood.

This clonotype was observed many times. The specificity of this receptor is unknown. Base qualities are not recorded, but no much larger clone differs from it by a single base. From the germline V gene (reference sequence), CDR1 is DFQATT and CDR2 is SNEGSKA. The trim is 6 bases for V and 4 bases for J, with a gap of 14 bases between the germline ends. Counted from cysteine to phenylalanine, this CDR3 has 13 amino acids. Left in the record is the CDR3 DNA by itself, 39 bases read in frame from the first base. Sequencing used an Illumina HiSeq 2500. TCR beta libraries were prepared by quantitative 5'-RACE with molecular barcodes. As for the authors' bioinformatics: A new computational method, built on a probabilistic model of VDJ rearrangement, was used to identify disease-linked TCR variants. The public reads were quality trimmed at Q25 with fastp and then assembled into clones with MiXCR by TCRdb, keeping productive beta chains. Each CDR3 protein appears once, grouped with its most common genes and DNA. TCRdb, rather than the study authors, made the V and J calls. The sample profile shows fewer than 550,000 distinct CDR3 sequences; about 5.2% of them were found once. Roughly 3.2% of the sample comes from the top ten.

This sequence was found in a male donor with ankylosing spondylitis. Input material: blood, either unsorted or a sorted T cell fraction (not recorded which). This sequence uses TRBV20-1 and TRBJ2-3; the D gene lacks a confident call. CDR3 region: CSANGLTADTQYF. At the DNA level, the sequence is TGCAGTGCCAACGGGCTTACGGCAGATACGCAGTATTTT.